These 27 T cell receptor beta chains came from one sample sequenced in a study of T cells expressing NK-cell markers. From the 5' RACE reads, TCRdb lists one entry per CDR3 protein and no DNA. Its clone listing holds approximately 380,000 distinct CDR3 sequences. Sequenced input: blood T cells: a sorted CD56 or NKG2C T cell subset, CD4+ or CD8+ T cells, or bulk PBMC T cells (not recorded which). The receptors stem from a man between 18 and 69 years old in good health.

The V and J genes are TRBV6-1 and TRBJ2-3; the D call from TCRdb, TRBD2, cannot be confirmed without DNA. This CDR3 comprises 14 residues. Looked up from germline, CDR1 is MNHNS and CDR2 is SASEGT. The CDR3 region is CASRGGLGRDTQYF.

The gene calls are TRBV20-1 and TRBJ2-2; with no DNA, the TCRdb D assignment of TRBD1 cannot be verified. The CDR3 loop spans 16 amino acids. Germline V CDR1 and CDR2: DFQATT, SNEGSKA (reference sequence). The CDR3 here is CSARDFGGAATGELFF.

The V call is TRBV20-1, the J call TRBJ2-1; TCRdb's D call, TRBD1, is unchecked because there is no DNA. The CDR3 extends over 16 amino acids. Germline assignment: CDR1 DFQATT and CDR2 SNEGSKA (reference sequence). The chain's CDR3 is CSARGQGYSSYNEQFF.

The genes are TRBV5-6 and TRBJ2-6; absent DNA, TCRdb's TRBD2 call cannot be checked. The CDR3 spans 19 residues. The V gene's germline CDR1 is SGHDT and CDR2 YYEEEE. CDR3 in amino acids: CASSQGTNLAFSGANVLTF.

The CDR3 is CASSPRGARGTDTQYF. The genes are TRBV11-2 and TRBJ2-3; TCRdb indicates TRBD1, and absent DNA this call remains unverified. This CDR3 is 16 amino acids long. Germline-derived CDR1 and CDR2 are SGHAT and FQNNGV.

The chain is built from TRBV18 and TRBJ2-3. Germline V lookup: CDR1 KGHSH, CDR2 LQKENI. The CDR3 is made up of 15 amino acids. The CDR3 spells CASSSYLSSTDTQYF.

The chain uses TRBV2 and TRBJ2-3; without DNA, the TCRdb call of TRBD2 cannot be checked. The CDR3 loop spans 14 amino acids. From germline, CDR1 is SNHLY and CDR2 FYNNEI. The CDR3: CASSTSGGKDTQYF. Full variable domain (rest looked up from reference TRBV2 and TRBJ2-3): EPEVTQTPSHQVTQMGQEVILRCVPISNHLYFYWYRQILGQKVEFLVSFYNNEISEKSEIFDDQFSVERPDGSNFTLKIRSTKLEDSAMYFCASSTSGGKDTQYFGPGTRLTVL.

The gene calls are TRBV12-3 or TRBV12-4 and TRBJ1-1; with no DNA, the TCRdb D assignment of TRBD1 cannot be verified. The CDR3 extends over 15 amino acids. CDR3 sequence reads: CASSFPLTGSGEAFF.

The gene calls are TRBV6-1 and TRBJ2-5; TCRdb gives TRBD2 as the D gene, but with no DNA this cannot be confirmed. The germline CDR1 and CDR2 sequences are MNHNS and SASEGT. CDR3 length: 17 amino acids. The CDR3 sequence is CASSSPTSGTRQETQYF.

The V gene is TRBV27, the J gene TRBJ2-7; TCRdb picks TRBD2, but there is no DNA to check that call. Germline values: CDR1 MNHEY, CDR2 SMNVEV (reference sequence). The CDR3 length is 16 residues. CDR3 in amino acids: CASRGGLAGGSYEQYF.

V gene TRBV20-1 combines with J gene TRBJ2-7. The CDR3 totals 15 residues. Germline V gene lookup returns CDR1 DFQATT and CDR2 SNEGSKA (reference sequence). CDR3 region: CSARAAAGAPYEQYF.

The CDR3 loop reads CASSPGLAGVPGTDTQYF. The rearrangement joins TRBV11-2 to TRBJ2-3; TCRdb outputs TRBD2, but without DNA this stays unchecked. Germline CDR1 and CDR2: SGHAT and FQNNGV. The CDR3 extends over 18 amino acids.

The chain recombines TRBV7-9 with TRBJ1-5; absent DNA, TCRdb's TRBD1 call cannot be checked. The CDR3 spans 13 residues. Germline assignment: CDR1 SEHNR and CDR2 FQNEAQ (reference sequence). Here the CDR3 reads CASSRRGQGPQHF.

J is TRBJ2-1 and V is TRBV5-6; absent DNA, TCRdb's TRBD2 call cannot be checked. The CDR3 consists of 15 residues. Germline V lookup: CDR1 SGHDT, CDR2 YYEEEE. This CDR3 reads CASSSPPPRNNEQFF. The variable domain in full, completed from reference TRBV5-6 and TRBJ2-1, reads DAGVTQSPTHLIKTRGQQVTLRCSPKSGHDTVSWYQQALGQGPQFIFQYYEEEERQRGNFPDRFSGHQFPNYSSELNVNALLLGDSALYLCASSSPPPRNNEQFFGPGTRLTVL.

The rearrangement joins TRBV7-6 to TRBJ2-1; the TCRdb call, TRBD1, lacks DNA for checking. Looked up from germline, CDR1 is SGHVS and CDR2 is FNYEAQ. This CDR3 is 14 amino acids long. This CDR3 reads CASSFPGGVNEQFF.

The chain uses TRBV5-1 and TRBJ1-2. The CDR3 spans 13 residues. Germline assignment: CDR1 SGHRS and CDR2 YFSETQ. CDR3 residues: CASSPASSLGYTF.

This chain uses TRBV12-5 with TRBJ1-6; no DNA is available, so the TRBD1 call from TCRdb remains unchecked. CDR3 length equals 16 residues. Germline loops: CDR1 LGHNT, CDR2 FRNRAP. CDR3 amino acids: CASGLVLGQKNSPLHF.

This chain joins TRBV5-1 and TRBJ1-1; the TCRdb D gene call, TRBD1, has no DNA to confirm it. The germline V gene encodes CDR1 SGHRS and CDR2 YFSETQ. The CDR3 covers 15 residues. The CDR3 reads CASSLVGWTGDEAFF. Looking up the rest from reference TRBV5-1 and TRBJ1-1 gives the full variable domain: KAGVTQTPRYLIKTRGQQVTLSCSPISGHRSVSWYQQTPGQGLQFLFEYFSETQRNKGNFPGRFSGRQFSNSRSEMNVSTLELGDSALYLCASSLVGWTGDEAFFGQGTRLTVV.

CDR3 loop: CASSLARKGYGYTF. This rearrangement joins TRBV7-9 to TRBJ1-2. CDR3 length: 14 amino acids. Germline V gene data show CDR1 as SEHNR and CDR2 as FQNEAQ (reference sequence).

The chain employs TRBV7-2 and TRBJ1-2. The CDR3 has 13 residues. CDR1 and CDR2 from the germline V gene are SGHTA and FQGNSA. The CDR3 loop is CASSEYNNYGYTF.

The CDR3 sequence is CASSHLQRGRTGELFF. The chain recombines TRBV4-1 with TRBJ2-2; TCRdb names TRBD2, which stays unverified in the absence of DNA. CDR3 length: 16 amino acids. The V gene's germline CDR1 is MGHRA and CDR2 YSYEKL.

V gene TRBV5-6 combines with J gene TRBJ2-2; TCRdb's assignment of TRBD1 cannot be checked, as there is no DNA. The CDR3 covers 16 residues. Per the germline V gene, CDR1 is SGHDT and CDR2 is YYEEEE. This CDR3 is CASGGGQYRTTGELFF. The full variable domain, in which reference TRBV5-6 and TRBJ2-2 provide the parts outside the CDR3, is DAGVTQSPTHLIKTRGQQVTLRCSPKSGHDTVSWYQQALGQGPQFIFQYYEEEERQRGNFPDRFSGHQFPNYSSELNVNALLLGDSALYLCASGGGQYRTTGELFFGEGSRLTVL.

CDR3 protein: CASSTGTAYEQYF. This chain uses TRBV11-2 with TRBJ2-7; without DNA, the TCRdb call of TRBD1 cannot be checked. The CDR3 runs 13 residues. The germline CDR1 and CDR2 sequences are SGHAT and FQNNGV.

This chain links TRBV28 with TRBJ2-7; TCRdb reports TRBD1, a call that lacks DNA to check it against. This CDR3 comprises 15 residues. Germline V gene sequence: CDR1 MDHEN, CDR2 SYDVKM. The CDR3 reads CASSPTVGGLLGQYF. Variable domain in full (rest from reference TRBV28 and TRBJ2-7): DVKVTQSSRYLVKRTGEKVFLECVQDMDHENMFWYRQDPGLGLRLIYFSYDVKMKEKGDIPEGYSVSREKKERFSLILESASTNQTSMYLCASSPTVGGLLGQYFGPGTRLTVT.

J is TRBJ2-7 and V is TRBV29-1; TCRdb outputs TRBD1, but without DNA this stays unchecked. Germline loops: CDR1 SQVTM, CDR2 ANQGSEA. This CDR3 region has 14 residues. CDR3 protein: CSVGGQGALNEQYF.

V gene TRBV6-4 combines with J gene TRBJ1-1. Germline V gene lookup returns CDR1 MRHNA and CDR2 SNTAGT. This CDR3 has 17 residues. The CDR3 sequence: CASRVPINRNENTEAFF.

This chain connects TRBV29-1 to TRBJ2-3; the D gene TCRdb calls, TRBD1, cannot be checked with no DNA. CDR3 size: 15 residues. Germline loops: CDR1 SQVTM, CDR2 ANQGSEA. The CDR3 sequence is CSVEVRGVATDTQYF.